This TCR beta chain appears in the sequencing data of a study of blood T cell repertoires in COVID-19. Across the whole study: Acute and convalescent COVID-19 samples came from the United States, Italy and Spain. T cells, B-cell-depleted T cells, or PBMCs provided the cDNA or gDNA that served as material.

V lost 4 bases, J lost 6 bases, and 12 bases stayed unmatched. The germline V gene has CDR1 MNHEY and CDR2 SVGEGT. The CDR3 loop spans 17 amino acids. Methods used by the authors: Researchers report that nucleated cell counts were estimated from reference gene primer amplification. Data came from immunoSEQ multiplex PCR; TCRdb stores just in-frame clones and leaves some out. Clonal size and the V and J genes are those of that table, whereas D and trimming came from the DNA. Of 70,000 or so clones in the sample, 65% to 90% were seen once. Specimen: peripheral blood. The clonotype originates from a man aged 80 or over with acute or convalescent COVID-19. This chain connects TRBV6-2 or TRBV6-3 to TRBJ2-1; 10 bases map to TRBD2. In nucleotides, the CDR3 is TGTGCCAGCAGTTTCGCTGCTAGCGGGAGAACGTCCAATGAGCAGTTCTTC. Residues: CASSFAASGRTSNEQFF.